These 16 T cell receptor beta chains were all obtained from the same sample, sequenced in a study of cytomegalovirus exposure and HLA in healthy donors (dated by TCRdb to about 2017). Libraries came from the immunoSEQ multiplex PCR assay. For the multiplex PCR, a mixture combining 60 forward primers for TCR Vbeta segments and 13 reverse primers for TCR Jbeta segments was used. The table was pulled from immuneACCESS by TCRdb, which kept in-frame rearrangements only. Such tables lose some clones; where checked, under half of the loss comes from unresolved V genes, and the rest has no known cause. This sample gives some 180,000 clones in total; about 83% of them show up just once. The biggest ten clones account for approximately 1.7% of the sample. Material: PBMCs. These TCRs come from a man aged 35 to 55 in good health and CMV-seropositive.

This clone occurred a few times. The rearrangement uses TRBV29-1 and TRBJ1-1; D remains unclear. Germline assignment: CDR1 SQVTM and CDR2 ANQGSEA. V was clipped by 6 bases and J by 0 bases, with 14 bases between them. The CDR3 runs 14 residues. DNA of the CDR3: TGCAGCGTCGCTTTGGGCTCCTTGAACACTGAAGCTTTCTTT. This encodes CSVALGSLNTEAFF.

This rearrangement joins TRBV7-8 to TRBJ2-1, with TRBD2 matching over 11 bases. This CDR3 is built from 18 residues. Unmatched junction bases numbered 13, after V lost 3 bases and J lost 6 bases. The germline V gene encodes CDR1 SGHVS and CDR2 FQNEAQ. CDR3 DNA: TGTGCCAGCAGCTTTTCACTAGCGGGAGAGGTCCCCTTCAATGAGCAGTTCTTC. Translation: CASSFSLAGEVPFNEQFF.

The chain uses TRBV2 and TRBJ2-7, with 7 bases matching TRBD1. Germline CDR1 reads SNHLY; CDR2 reads FYNNEI. J gave up 1 base and V 11 bases, and 5 bases lay outside the gene matches. CDR3 length: 12 residues. The CDR3 is CAGETGSYEQYF. CDR3 nucleotides: TGTGCCGGAGAGACAGGGTCCTACGAGCAGTACTTC.

This chain uses TRBV2 with TRBJ2-1, with 12 bases aligning to TRBD2. CDR1 and CDR2 from the germline V gene are SNHLY and FYNNEI. The CDR3 has 15 amino acids. V shed 6 bases, J shed 7 bases, and the junction held 7 bases outside the gene matches. CDR3 in DNA: TGTGCCAGCAGGGAGACTAGCGGGAGATATAATGAGCAGTTCTTC. It encodes CASRETSGRYNEQFF.

The chain couples TRBV30 to TRBJ2-3; D might be TRBD2 (5 bases). The germline gives CDR1 GTSNPN, CDR2 SVGIG (reference sequence). The ends were cut back, 2 bases at V and 2 bases at J, with 23 bases in the middle. The CDR3 sequence is 18 residues long. CDR3 DNA: TGTGCCTGGAGTCTGGGCGGAGGATCCCTTTACATCACAGATACGCAGTATTTT. Amino acids: CAWSLGGGSLYITDTQYF.

The gene calls are TRBV11-2 and TRBJ1-5; 9 bases agree with TRBD1. Per the germline V gene, CDR1 is SGHAT and CDR2 is FQNNGV. The CDR3 totals 18 residues. J was trimmed by 4 bases and V by 3 bases; bases with no gene match: 13. Written as DNA, the CDR3 is TGTGCCAGCAGCTTTAGTCTGAGCGGGACAGGGTCAAATCAGCCCCAGCATTTT. It codes for CASSFSLSGTGSNQPQHF.

V usage is TRBV5-4 and J usage is TRBJ2-7; 8 bases map to TRBD2. Germline assignment: CDR1 SGHNT and CDR2 YYREEE (reference sequence). The CDR3 totals 16 residues. V shed 4 bases, J shed 3 bases, and the junction held 12 bases outside the gene matches. CDR3 nucleotide sequence: TGTGCCAGCAGCGCGGGGGGCGGGATATGGGGCTACGAGCAGTACTTC. Its translation: CASSAGGGIWGYEQYF.

The chain uses TRBV18 and TRBJ1-3; D not certain. The CDR3 covers 20 residues. Germline V gene lookup returns CDR1 KGHSH and CDR2 LQKENI. V lost 6 bases, J lost 0 bases, and 27 bases lay in between. CDR3 region: CASSPLMEPSKLSSGNTIYF. The CDR3 DNA follows: TGTGCCAGCTCCCCCCTTATGGAGCCGTCTAAATTAAGCTCTGGAAACACCATATATTTT.

The V gene is TRBV6-1, the J gene TRBJ1-5; 7 nucleotides agree with TRBD1. J was trimmed by 4 bases and V by 1 base; bases with no gene match: 4. From germline, CDR1 is MNHNS and CDR2 SASEGT. This CDR3 is built from 15 residues. The CDR3 reads CASSEGTGTNQPQHF. CDR3 bases: TGTGCCAGCAGTGAAGGGACAGGAACTAATCAGCCCCAGCATTTT.

V usage is TRBV10-3 and J usage is TRBJ2-6; D might be TRBD1 (6 bases). Per germline, CDR1 ENHRY and CDR2 SYGVKD. Trimming pared 5 bases from V and 0 bases from J, leaving 14 bases between. This CDR3 has 17 residues. Here the CDR3 reads CAISSDRRRSGANVLTF. DNA of the CDR3: TGTGCCATCAGTTCGGACAGACGACGCTCTGGGGCCAACGTCCTGACTTTC.

The chain employs TRBV10-3 and TRBJ2-1; D might be TRBD2 (6 bases). The CDR3 is 12 residues long. Germline CDR1 is ENHRY and CDR2 is SYGVKD. The V end lost 3 bases, the J end lost 13 bases, and 13 bases lay between the germline ends. CDR3: CAISDRGTLQFF. The CDR3 coding sequence is TGTGCCATCAGTGACCGCGGGACTCTACAGTTCTTC.

The chain couples TRBV7-9 to TRBJ2-7, with TRBD2 matching over 8 bases. Germline loops: CDR1 SEHNR, CDR2 FQNEAQ (reference sequence). Trimming removed 5 bases from V and 2 bases from J; junction bases left unmatched: 8. The CDR3 covers 15 residues. The CDR3 loop reads CASSPSSGLAYEQYF. CDR3 in DNA: TGTGCCAGCAGCCCTTCTAGCGGGTTAGCCTACGAGCAGTACTTC.

The V and J genes are TRBV10-2 and TRBJ1-6; a possible D gene is TRBD1 (5 bases). The V gene's germline CDR1 is WSHSY and CDR2 SAAADI. This CDR3 region has 13 residues. The V gene lost 9 bases and the J gene lost 5 bases, with 11 bases spanning the gap. CDR3 amino acids: CASQGIHNSPLHF. The CDR3 DNA is TGCGCCAGTCAGGGTATCCATAATTCACCCCTCCACTTT.

The table lists this clone with a few counts. This chain uses TRBV27 with TRBJ2-7; TRBD1 matches at 7 bases. CDR3 length: 15 amino acids. CDR1 MNHEY and CDR2 SMNVEV come from the germline V gene (reference sequence). Trimming cost V 0 bases and J 6 bases; bases outside gene matches: 8. CDR3 nucleotides: TGTGCCAGCAGTTTATCCGGGGACAGCCGGAGCGAGCAGTACTTC. This gives the protein CASSLSGDSRSEQYF.

The V and J genes are TRBV5-1 and TRBJ1-1, with a possible D match to TRBD1 (5 bases). The CDR3 is 14 residues long. Germline V gene sequence: CDR1 SGHRS, CDR2 YFSETQ. Trimming removed 0 bases from V and 5 bases from J, with 11 bases in between. The CDR3 sequence is CASSLERGWTEAFF. CDR3 bases: TGCGCCAGCAGCTTGGAAAGGGGATGGACTGAAGCTTTCTTT.

The V and J genes are TRBV19 and TRBJ2-1, with 10 bases identical to TRBD2. V lost 4 bases and J lost 9; bases outside the gene matches: 9. This CDR3 comprises 15 residues. Germline V gene sequence: CDR1 LNHDA, CDR2 SQIVND (reference sequence). The CDR3 DNA follows: TGTGCCAGTAGTACTCCGGGACTAGCGTTAGGTGAGCAGTTCTTC. Translation gives CASSTPGLALGEQFF.